A single sample is the source of the 5 T cell receptor beta chains below, sequenced in a study of CD8 T cells in ankylosing spondylitis (TCRdb year 2017). Libraries were constructed by 5' RACE. This sample was sequenced with an Illumina HiSeq 2500. TCRdb's own reprocessing of the public reads used fastp at Q25 and MiXCR and kept productive beta chains. Duplicate CDR3 protein sequences are folded into a single record with the most common DNA and genes. This sample comprises more than 650,000 distinct CDR3 sequences, approximately 10% of them detected only once. The leading ten clones occupy less than 0.65% of the sample. Study-wide findings and limitations: Blood from ankylosing spondylitis patients appeared to be characterized by a TCR beta motif made up of seven or eight highly homologous amino acid variants.

Their cognate antigens are unknown. Sample: blood, either unsorted or a sorted T cell fraction (not recorded which). These receptors were taken from a male donor with ankylosing spondylitis.

This clonotype appeared many times. The CDR3 loop is CATSRGTVGQPQHF. DNA of the CDR3: TGTGCCACCAGCAGGGGGACAGTGGGCCAGCCCCAGCATTTT. The chain uses TRBV15 and TRBJ1-5, with 7 bases lining up with TRBD1. V trimming: 3 bases; J trimming: 7 bases; junction bases outside the gene matches: 6. Per the germline V gene, CDR1 is LNHNV and CDR2 is YYDKDF (reference sequence). The CDR3 sequence is 14 residues long.

A few counts support this clonotype. J is TRBJ2-4 and V is TRBV5-1; 7 positions match TRBD1. Germline loops: CDR1 SGHRS, CDR2 YFSETQ. The CDR3 is 12 amino acids. With 1 base clipped from V and 14 bases from J, the junction kept 6 bases outside the gene matches. In DNA form, the CDR3 reads TGCGCCAGCAGCTTGCAGGGACAGATCAAGTACTTC. It yields the protein CASSLQGQIKYF.

V usage is TRBV5-5 and J usage is TRBJ1-1; D is possibly TRBD1 (5 bases). V was clipped by 4 bases and J by 0 bases, with 16 bases between them. The CDR3 is 16 amino acids. Germline values: CDR1 SGHKS, CDR2 YYEKEE (reference sequence). CDR3 region: CASSHGTGLMNTEAFF. DNA for the CDR3: TGTGCCAGCAGCCATGGGACGGGGCTAATGAACACTGAAGCTTTCTTT.

This chain uses TRBV6-2 or TRBV6-3 with TRBJ2-7, with 7 positions matching TRBD1. Trimming removed 2 bases from V and 3 bases from J; junction bases left unmatched: 7. The CDR3 loop spans 15 amino acids. Per germline, CDR1 MNHEY and CDR2 SVGEGT. The CDR3 nucleotides are TGTGCCAGCAGTTACAGTCCGGGACAGTACTACGAGCAGTACTTC. This translates into CASSYSPGQYYEQYF.

The chain couples TRBV6-6 to TRBJ1-5; D is uncertain. The V gene's germline CDR1 is MNHNY and CDR2 SVGAGI (reference sequence). The CDR3 runs to 13 residues. The germline V and J ends were trimmed by 8 bases and 4 bases, with 12 bases remaining between them. CDR3 amino acids: CASRQSLNQPQHF. The CDR3 DNA reads as TGTGCCAGCCGACAATCGTTGAATCAGCCCCAGCATTTT.